The rows below give T cell receptor beta chains drawn from one sample of a study of blood T cells in healthy people across ages. Each CDR3 protein is one row after TCRdb ran MiXCR on the 5' RACE reads. In the table there are 550,000 to 700,000 distinct CDR3 sequences, roughly 28% of which are singletons. The sample taken for sequencing was blood. These receptors were collected from a woman in her seventies in good health. Both conserved end residues are part of each CDR3. A D gene is named only where the DNA matches it firmly. A row's size may be missing; if present it is once, few, many or a size class.

>TRBV20-1|.|TRBJ2-4|TRBD2
TGCAGTGCTAGATCTGGGGTAGCGGGGAGGGAAAACATTCAGTACTTC
CSARSGVAGRENIQYF
>TRBV4-2|.|TRBJ2-5|.
TGTGCCAGCAGTCAAAGGGACGGCCCATCGACCCAGTACTTC
CASSQRDGPSTQYF
>TRBV7-2|few|TRBJ2-3|TRBD1
TGTGCCAGCAGCCTACAGGGGGCGCTGTCAGATACGCAGTATTTT
CASSLQGALSDTQYF
>TRBV6-1|few|TRBJ1-2|.
TGTGCCAGCAGTGTTGGGGACCCCTTCTATGGCTACACCTTC
CASSVGDPFYGYTF
>TRBV6-2/TRBV6-3|.|TRBJ2-4|TRBD2
TGTGCCAGCAGGCGACTAGCGGGGCCTTCACCAAACATTCAGTACTTC
CASRRLAGPSPNIQYF
>TRBV6-1|.|TRBJ1-1|.
TGTGCCAGCAGTGAACAAGGCAGGGTGAACACTGAAGCTTTCTTT
CASSEQGRVNTEAFF
>TRBV29-1|.|TRBJ2-2|TRBD2
TGCAGCGTTGCTCGGGGGGCCGGGGAGCTGTTTTTT
CSVARGAGELFF
>TRBV5-1|few|TRBJ2-1|.
TGCGCCAGCAGCTTGGCCGGTGGTGCTAGCTCCTACAATGAGCAGTTCTTC
CASSLAGGASSYNEQFF
>TRBV20-1|.|TRBJ2-5|.
TGCAGTGCTAGGGTTGTAGCAAAAGAGACCCAGTACTTC
CSARVVAKETQYF
>TRBV11-2|few|TRBJ2-3|.
TGTGCCAGCAGCTCCCTAATGGGGAAGGGCACAGATACGCAGTATTTT
CASSSLMGKGTDTQYF
>TRBV6-5|.|TRBJ1-2|.
TGTGCAGCCGGGGCACAATCTAACTATGGCTACACCTTC
CAAGAQSNYGYTF
>TRBV6-1|few|TRBJ2-7|.
TGTGCCAGCAGTGAGTTGCCCGAGCAGTACTTC
CASSELPEQYF
>TRBV20-1|few|TRBJ2-7|TRBD2
TGCAGTGCAGTGACTAGCGGTTCCTACGAGCAGTACTTC
CSAVTSGSYEQYF
>TRBV7-2|few|TRBJ2-5|.
TGTGCCACCCGCCGGGATCACTACCAAGAGACCCAGTACTTC
CATRRDHYQETQYF
>TRBV12-3/TRBV12-4|many|TRBJ2-7|.
TGTGCCAGCAGTTTCGGGGAACACTACGAGCAGTACTTC
CASSFGEHYEQYF
>TRBV3-1|.|TRBJ2-7|.
TGTGCCAGCAGCCAAGAGTCCCTCGGGCTCGAGCAGTACTTC
CASSQESLGLEQYF
>TRBV9|few|TRBJ2-1|TRBD2
TGTGCCAGCAGCGTACTGCGGGGGGGCCTGGGCAATGAGCAGTTCTTC
CASSVLRGGLGNEQFF
>TRBV10-3|.|TRBJ1-4|.
TGTGCCATCAGTGATTCGGCAGCGATGAGAGAAAAACTGTTTTTT
CAISDSAAMREKLFF
>TRBV4-1|.|TRBJ2-3|TRBD2
TGTGCCAGCAGCTTAGTTTTCCTAGCGGGGGCCAGGACGAAAGATACGCAGTATTTT
CASSLVFLAGARTKDTQYF
>TRBV28|many|TRBJ2-3|.
TGTGCCAGCCGGCAGGGCAGCACAGATACGCAGTATTTT
CASRQGSTDTQYF
>TRBV29-1|.|TRBJ1-1|.
TGCAGCGTTGAAGATCGCGGGGGGATCACTGAAGCTTTCTTT
CSVEDRGGITEAFF
>TRBV9|.|TRBJ2-5|TRBD2
TGTGCCAGTACTGCGGGGGGACAAGAGACCCAGTACTTC
CASTAGGQETQYF
>TRBV29-1|few|TRBJ2-7|TRBD1
TGCAGCGCTCTCGACAGGGGGCTCAACGAGCAGTACTTC
CSALDRGLNEQYF
>TRBV7-2|few|TRBJ2-3|.
TGTGCCAGCAGCTTATCCCCCCGACAAGACGGCACAGATACGCAGTATTTT
CASSLSPRQDGTDTQYF
>TRBV6-2/TRBV6-3|few|TRBJ1-5|.
TGTGCCAGCAGCTCCGAGGACAGTAATCAGCCCCAGCATTTT
CASSSEDSNQPQHF
>TRBV6-6|.|TRBJ1-2|.
TGTGCCAGCAGTTCTCACAGGGAAAGCGGCTACACCTTC
CASSSHRESGYTF
>TRBV7-9|few|TRBJ1-4|TRBD1
TGTGCCAGCAGCCCGAAAGGACAGGGTGGTGCAACTAATGAAAAACTGTTTTTT
CASSPKGQGGATNEKLFF
>TRBV4-2|few|TRBJ2-5|TRBD2
TGTGCCAGCAGCCGGGCGATCGGAAATAGCGGGGAGATCCAAGAGACCCAGTACTTC
CASSRAIGNSGEIQETQYF
>TRBV12-3/TRBV12-4|few|TRBJ1-2|.
TGTGCCAGCAGTTTACCAGAAAACTATGGCTACACCTTC
CASSLPENYGYTF
>TRBV10-3|.|TRBJ1-2|.
TGTGCCATCAGTGAGAGGGTCTCCTATGGCTACACCTTC
CAISERVSYGYTF
>TRBV20-1|once|TRBJ1-6|TRBD1
TGCAGTGCTAGATTTGGCGCCGGGACAGCTCCTTCACCCCTCCACTTT
CSARFGAGTAPSPLHF
>TRBV3-1|few|TRBJ2-7|.
TGTGCCAGCAGCCAAGATCCACACTCCTACGAGCAGTACTTC
CASSQDPHSYEQYF
>TRBV5-1|many|TRBJ2-5|TRBD2
TGCGCCAGCAGCTTGGGCCAACTAGCGGGGCACCAAGAGACCCAGTACTTC
CASSLGQLAGHQETQYF
>TRBV29-1|.|TRBJ2-1|.
TGCAGCGTCTCCCCCCTCCTAAAGGACAATGAGCAGTTCTTC
CSVSPLLKDNEQFF
>TRBV5-1|.|TRBJ2-7|TRBD1
TGCGCCAGCAGCCCCGGGGACAGGGTGTCAAACGAGCAGTACTTC
CASSPGDRVSNEQYF
>TRBV11-1|few|TRBJ2-1|TRBD2
TGTGCCAGCAGCTCCACTAGCGGGGGGGCCTGGAATGAGCAGTTCTTC
CASSSTSGGAWNEQFF
>TRBV21-1|once|TRBJ1-4|.
TGTGCCAGCAGCAAGCCGGGGACAGGAGCAACTAATGAAAAACTGTTTTTT
CASSKPGTGATNEKLFF
>TRBV20-1|.|TRBJ1-2|.
TGCAGTGCTAGAGAGGGAACAACAGGGAAATATGGCTACACCTTC
CSAREGTTGKYGYTF
>TRBV9|.|TRBJ2-5|.
TGTGCCAGCAGCGCGACCCCCCCAGAGACCCAGTACTTC
CASSATPPETQYF
>TRBV10-3|.|TRBJ2-3|TRBD1
TGTGCCATCAGTGTTACCGGGACAGGGGGAGGAAAAGATACGCAGTATTTT
CAISVTGTGGGKDTQYF
>TRBV27|.|TRBJ2-1|.
TGTAGGGGGTTAAATGAGCAGTTCTTC
CRGLNEQFF
>TRBV5-1|many|TRBJ2-3|.
TGCGCCAGCAGCACCGGGACCTACCTCACAGATACGCAGTATTTT
CASSTGTYLTDTQYF
>TRBV9|.|TRBJ2-7|TRBD2
TGTGCCAGCAGCGTAGGAGGACTAGCCCTCTACGAGCAGTACTTC
CASSVGGLALYEQYF
>TRBV7-9|.|TRBJ2-7|TRBD2
TGTGCCAGCAGCTTCGGTGGGGGAGGGAGCCACGAGCAGTACTTC
CASSFGGGGSHEQYF
>TRBV10-3|few|TRBJ1-5|.
TGTGCCATCAGTGAGGGGGTTAACAATCAGCCCCAGCATTTT
CAISEGVNNQPQHF
>TRBV7-2|.|TRBJ2-5|.
TGTGCCAGCAGCCTGACCGGATATAAAGAGACCCAGTACTTC
CASSLTGYKETQYF
>TRBV7-9|many|TRBJ2-7|.
TGTGCCAGCAGCTTAGATCTGGGGGCGGGCGAGCAGTACTTC
CASSLDLGAGEQYF
>TRBV29-1|.|TRBJ2-5|.
TGCAGCGTTGAAATTAGCATGGGACAAGAGACCCAGTACTTC
CSVEISMGQETQYF
>TRBV12-3/TRBV12-4|.|TRBJ1-4|TRBD1
TGTGCCAGCAGTCCCCAACAGGGGCGATATGGAAAACTGTTTTTT
CASSPQQGRYGKLFF
>TRBV4-2|.|TRBJ2-5|.
TGTGCCAGCAGCCAAGATCGGCTCTCCGAGGAGACCCAGTACTTC
CASSQDRLSEETQYF
>TRBV7-9|.|TRBJ1-1|.
TGCGCCAGCAACGCACACGGAGTGAGCGCTGAAGCTTTCTTT
CASNAHGVSAEAFF
>TRBV29-1|many|TRBJ2-7|.
TGCAGCGTTGTAAACAACAGCTTCTACGAGCAGTACTTC
CSVVNNSFYEQYF
>TRBV6-6|.|TRBJ1-1|.
TGTGCCAGCAGTTCCGACGTGAACACTGAAGCTTTCTTT
CASSSDVNTEAFF
>TRBV9|few|TRBJ2-5|TRBD1
TGTGCCAGCAACGTCAGGGGGTCCCAAGAGACCCAGTACTTC
CASNVRGSQETQYF
>TRBV10-3|.|TRBJ2-7|.
TGTGCCATCAGTGAGATTCCGGCGGACGAGCAGTACTTC
CAISEIPADEQYF
>TRBV12-3/TRBV12-4|few|TRBJ1-5|.
TGTGCCAGCGGACCCAGGGGAAATCAGCCCCAGCATTTT
CASGPRGNQPQHF
>TRBV2|.|TRBJ2-7|.
TGTGCCAGCCAACCGAATGCGGTATCCTACGAGCAGTACTTC
CASQPNAVSYEQYF
>TRBV13|few|TRBJ1-5|.
TGTGCCAGCAGCCGCAGGGACCGCCAGGTCAGGCAGCCCCAGCATTTT
CASSRRDRQVRQPQHF